Listed below are T cell receptor beta chains from one sample, sequenced in a study of OX40 agonist ivuxolimab in advanced cancers. Libraries were prepared by immunoSEQ multiplex PCR; TCRdb keeps only in-frame clonotypes and omits some of them. Here the sample spans roughly 60,000 clones, 85% to 95% being singletons. Sequences were derived from CD4+ or CD8+ T cells sorted from blood, sampled in a trial of the OX40 agonist ivuxolimab. These receptor sequences come from an adult with an advanced solid tumor such as melanoma, head and neck, liver or kidney cancer. The CDR3 runs from the conserved cysteine through the conserved F or W.

cdr3_aa,cdr3_length,v_call,j_call
CASSEASSGEGYTF,14,TRBV2,TRBJ1-2
CASRHSGNEQFF,12,TRBV10-3,TRBJ2-1
CASSVVLGNTEAFF,14,TRBV9,TRBJ1-1
CASSLGVGTADFAYTF,16,TRBV11-2,TRBJ1-2
CASSLTGGGVEQYF,14,TRBV6-6,TRBJ2-5
CATSPRQANQPQHF,14,TRBV19,TRBJ1-5
CASSLSFLELSTDTQYF,17,TRBV5-5,TRBJ2-3
CASRPTGGSETQYF,14,TRBV19,TRBJ2-5
CASSYRLAGTHEQYF,15,TRBV6-5,TRBJ2-7
CASRLAGSSYEQYF,14,TRBV27,TRBJ2-7
CASSFVADEQYF,12,TRBV6-5,TRBJ2-7
CASSSHGGPVAQYF,14,TRBV19,TRBJ2-5
CASSFGGLDEQFF,13,TRBV5-5,TRBJ2-1
CASSINPKPYEQYF,14,TRBV19,TRBJ2-7
CASSYAATYGQYF,13,TRBV6-5,TRBJ2-7
CASSFEEWSTKQYF,14,TRBV28,TRBJ2-7
CASSLGMGQVSYEQYF,16,TRBV27,TRBJ2-7
CASSPSSGSVSNEQFF,16,TRBV7-3,TRBJ2-1
CASSLSQGAGGNTIYF,16,TRBV5-8,TRBJ1-3
CASSFSGSNEQFF,13,TRBV11-3,TRBJ2-1
CSVAGQGATTYEQYF,15,TRBV29-1,TRBJ2-7
CASSLSGGKPTQYF,14,TRBV27,TRBJ2-5
CASSQAAREGETQYF,15,TRBV4-3,TRBJ2-5
CARAHLGGSNQPQHF,15,TRBV6-6,TRBJ1-5